These 16 T cell receptor beta chains came from one sample sequenced in a study of blood T cell repertoires in COVID-19. Here immunoSEQ multiplex PCR was the method, and the copy in TCRdb shows in-frame clones only, minus some. The sample yields 30,000 to 40,000 clones, 93% seen once. The sample consisted of peripheral blood. The receptors here all came from a human donor in a cohort sampled during active COVID-19.

The V gene is TRBV7-8, the J gene TRBJ2-1; 7 bases are a match to TRBD2. Germline loops: CDR1 SGHVS, CDR2 FQNEAQ. With V trimmed by 2 bases and J by 5 bases, 9 bases remained unmatched. The CDR3 has 16 amino acids. The CDR3 DNA follows: TGTGCCAGCAGCTTAATTGCGGGAGCGGGGAACAATGAGCAGTTCTTC. Translated: CASSLIAGAGNNEQFF. Variable domain in full (rest from reference TRBV7-8 and TRBJ2-1): GAGVSQSPRYKVAKRGQDVALRCDPISGHVSLFWYQQALGQGPEFLTYFQNEAQLDKSGLPSDRFFAERPEGSVSTLKIQRTQQEDSAVYLCASSLIAGAGNNEQFFGPGTRLTVL.

The genes are TRBV28 and TRBJ2-4; D is unclear. The germline V gene encodes CDR1 MDHEN and CDR2 SYDVKM. The CDR3 totals 13 residues. V gave up 1 base and J gave up 10 bases, with 11 bases separating them. CDR3 in DNA: TGTGCCAGCAGTTTATCCCTCTATCCTATTCAGTACTTC. Protein product: CASSLSLYPIQYF.

This clone was seen only once. The gene calls are TRBV10-3 and TRBJ2-1, with 7 bases matching TRBD1. Per germline, CDR1 ENHRY and CDR2 SYGVKD. With V trimmed by 3 bases and J by 2 bases, 7 bases remained unmatched. This CDR3 is built from 16 residues. The CDR3 loop reads CAISEGGVLTYNEQFF. CDR3 bases: TGTGCCATCAGTGAAGGGGGCGTACTCACCTACAATGAGCAGTTCTTC.

This sequence joins TRBV10-3 and TRBJ1-5; unclear D gene. The CDR3 loop spans 14 amino acids. CDR1 ENHRY and CDR2 SYGVKD come from the germline V gene. V gave up 3 bases and J gave up 5 bases, with 11 bases separating them. CDR3 amino acids: CAISEAPRDQPQHF. The CDR3 DNA is TGTGCCATCAGTGAAGCCCCTCGGGATCAGCCCCAGCATTTT.

CDR3 protein: CASTLGTGGQTEAFF. DNA of the CDR3: TGTGCCAGCACTCTGGGGACAGGGGGCCAAACTGAAGCTTTCTTT. The chain is built from TRBV2 and TRBJ1-1; 12 nucleotides agree with TRBD1. Germline V gives CDR1 SNHLY, CDR2 FYNNEI. This CDR3 comprises 15 residues. The V gene end was trimmed by 7 bases and the J gene end by 5 bases; junction bases not matched to a gene: 8.

The rearrangement links TRBV27 to TRBJ1-5; weak D call: TRBD1 (6 bases). Germline CDR1 and CDR2: MNHEY and SMNVEV (reference sequence). Trimming shortened V by 3 bases and J by 1 base, and 10 bases separated the two germline ends. The CDR3 spans 15 residues. As DNA, the CDR3 is TGTGCCAGCAGTTTGTGGCAGGGGAGCAATCAGCCCCAGCATTTT. This translates into CASSLWQGSNQPQHF.

The gene calls are TRBV10-3 and TRBJ2-1; 10 bases are a match to TRBD2. The CDR3 sequence is 15 residues long. J gave up 9 bases and V 6 bases, and 11 bases lay outside the gene matches. CDR1 and CDR2 from the germline V gene are ENHRY and SYGVKD. The CDR3 DNA sequence: TGTGCCATCAGATTGGGAGCGGGGGGGCCTGGTGAGCAGTTCTTC. Translating it yields CAIRLGAGGPGEQFF.

This rearrangement joins TRBV5-5 to TRBJ2-5; TRBD1 might be the D (6 bases). There are 17 residues in the CDR3. Germline lookup yields CDR1 SGHKS and CDR2 YYEKEE (reference sequence). Trimming left V 4 bases short and J 1 base short, with 20 bases between. As DNA, the CDR3 is TGTGCCAGCAGCCTCAGGGGTTCGGGTAACTTCCAAGAGACCCAGTACTTC. Translating it yields CASSLRGSGNFQETQYF. Combining the CDR3 with reference TRBV5-5 and TRBJ2-5 gives the whole variable domain DAGVTQSPTHLIKTRGQQVTLRCSPISGHKSVSWYQQVLGQGPQFIFQYYEKEERGRGNFPDRFSARQFPNYSSELNVNALLLGDSALYLCASSLRGSGNFQETQYFGPGTRLLVL.

The genes are TRBV7-6 and TRBJ1-5, with D hard to call. The germline V gene encodes CDR1 SGHVS and CDR2 FNYEAQ. The CDR3 runs to 13 residues. Trimming pared 5 bases from V and 4 bases from J, leaving 9 bases between. This CDR3 reads CASSTPRNQPQHF. Written as DNA, the CDR3 is TGTGCCAGCAGCACCCCTAGGAATCAGCCCCAGCATTTT.

The V call is TRBV3-1 (or the pseudogene TRBV3-2), the J call TRBJ1-2, with 7 bases lining up with TRBD1. Losses at the gene ends were 0 bases for V and 2 bases for J; bases not matched to a gene: 15. The CDR3 contains 19 residues. Germline V CDR1 and CDR2: LGHDT, YNNKEL (reference sequence). The CDR3 region has the DNA TGTGCCAGCAGCCAAGATGGTCCCAGGGGGGAAAACTTAAACTATGGCTACACCTTC. Amino acids: CASSQDGPRGENLNYGYTF.

The chain carries TRBV5-6 and TRBJ1-5; perhaps TRBD1 as D (5 bases). Germline V gene lookup returns CDR1 SGHDT and CDR2 YYEEEE. V lost 6 bases to trimming and J lost 2 bases, with 15 bases between them. The CDR3 is 15 amino acids. The DNA of the CDR3 is TGTGCCAGCACCCGGGTTGGGACTGGCAATCAGCCCCAGCATTTT. It specifies CASTRVGTGNQPQHF.

This clone was seen a few times. This chain uses TRBV7-9 with TRBJ1-1; no clear D gene. Germline values: CDR1 SEHNR, CDR2 FQNEAQ (reference sequence). The CDR3 has 15 residues. The V end was cut by 1 base, the J end by 4 bases, with 13 bases between. CDR3 region: CASSLGALAATEAFF. For the CDR3, the DNA is TGTGCCAGCAGCTTAGGTGCCTTGGCTGCCACTGAAGCTTTCTTT.

V usage is TRBV6-5 and J usage is TRBJ1-3; the match to TRBD1 covers 7 bases. Germline CDR1 reads MNHEY; CDR2 reads SVGAGI. J gave up 0 bases and V 5 bases, and 1 base lay outside the gene matches. The CDR3 totals 14 residues. The DNA for the CDR3 is TGTGCCAGCAGTCGGGACAGCTCTGGAAACACCATATATTTT. Translation gives CASSRDSSGNTIYF.

This chain links TRBV27 with TRBJ2-7, with 9 bases that match TRBD2. The germline V gene encodes CDR1 MNHEY and CDR2 SMNVEV (reference sequence). The CDR3 has 16 amino acids. V shed 5 bases, J shed 0 bases, and the junction held 8 bases outside the gene matches. CDR3 DNA: TGTGCCAGCAGTCCCCTGGAGCGGGGGGCCTCCTACGAGCAGTACTTC. Translation gives CASSPLERGASYEQYF.

The chain employs TRBV7-6 and TRBJ2-3; the D gene is possibly TRBD2 (5 bases). Deletions cut 3 bases from V and 5 bases from J, with 15 bases between. CDR3 size: 15 residues. The germline CDR1 and CDR2 sequences are SGHVS and FNYEAQ. CDR3: CASSFEGLGKDTQYF. CDR3 nucleotides: TGTGCCAGCAGCTTTGAGGGTTTGGGGAAAGATACGCAGTATTTT. The full variable domain, rest sourced from reference TRBV7-6 and TRBJ2-3, is GAGVSQSPRYKVTKRGQDVALRCDPISGHVSLYWYRQALGQGPEFLTYFNYEAQQDKSGLPNDRFSAERPEGSISTLTIQRTEQRDSAMYRCASSFEGLGKDTQYFGPGTRLTVL.

V usage is TRBV7-2 and J usage is TRBJ2-1; 8 bases agree with TRBD2. The CDR3 is 16 residues long. Germline assignment: CDR1 SGHTA and CDR2 FQGNSA. With V trimmed by 2 bases and J by 9 bases, 12 bases remained unmatched. The CDR3 region has the DNA TGTGCCAGCAGCTTATTCATGGCGGGAGGTGCCGGTGAGCAGTTCTTC. Amino acid sequence: CASSLFMAGGAGEQFF.